These 11 T cell receptor beta chains originate from one sample sequenced in a study of blood T cell repertoires in COVID-19. Some clones are missing from TCRdb's copy, which holds only in-frame ones; the method was immunoSEQ multiplex PCR. The table shows 300,000 to 350,000 clones, with 80% to 90% occurring only once. The sample taken for sequencing was peripheral blood. Receptor source: a woman aged 45-59 years with COVID-19, enrolled during active disease.

The chain employs TRBV29-1 and TRBJ1-2; 12 bases match TRBD1. This CDR3 spans 13 amino acids. Per germline, CDR1 SQVTM and CDR2 ANQGSEA. The J segment lost 4 bases and the V segment lost 6 bases, leaving 3 bases of the junction unmatched. The CDR3 nucleotides are TGCAGCGTAGGGACAGGGGGCGTCTATGGCTACACCTTC. It specifies CSVGTGGVYGYTF.

This clone has only one observation. This chain connects TRBV30 to TRBJ2-1; TRBD1 matches 8 bases. The CDR3 has 15 amino acids. Germline-derived CDR1 and CDR2 are GTSNPN and SVGIG (reference sequence). The ends lost 4 bases at V and 2 bases at J; junction bases unmatched: 7. The CDR3 spells CAWTSGQGPYNEQFF. CDR3 bases: TGTGCCTGGACCTCCGGACAGGGTCCCTACAATGAGCAGTTCTTC.

V is TRBV21-1 and J is TRBJ1-1; no check of the table's D call, TRBD1, against the DNA was made. TRBV21-1 is described as a pseudogene. The CDR3 extends over 17 amino acids. CDR3 amino acids: CASSKFVPGDMNTEAFF. For the CDR3, the DNA is TGTGCCAGCAGCAAATTCGTCCCAGGGGATATGAACACTGAAGCTTTCTTT.

The chain recombines TRBV5-1 with TRBJ2-4; tentative D call: TRBD1 (6 bases). This CDR3 has 16 amino acids. Trimming left V 0 bases short and J 2 bases short, with 12 bases between. The germline V gene encodes CDR1 SGHRS and CDR2 YFSETQ. The DNA of the CDR3 is TGCGCCAGCAGCTTGGCCAGGGGTAAGACCAAAAACATTCAGTACTTC. Its translation: CASSLARGKTKNIQYF.

This chain uses TRBV2 with TRBJ1-5; D uncertain. Trimming cost V 7 bases and J 0 bases, with 7 bases left between them. CDR3 length: 13 amino acids. From germline, CDR1 is SNHLY and CDR2 FYNNEI. The CDR3 DNA reads TGTGCCAGCACCTATCTTAGCAATCAGCCCCAGCATTTT. This sequence encodes CASTYLSNQPQHF.

This sequence joins TRBV3-1 (or the pseudogene TRBV3-2) and TRBJ2-1; a possible D gene is TRBD1 (6 bases). CDR1 and CDR2 from the germline V gene are LGHDT and YNNKEL (reference sequence). The V end lost 5 bases, the J end lost 1 base, and 15 bases lay between the germline ends. This CDR3 contains 16 residues. Here the CDR3 reads CASSSLGATSYNEQFF. The CDR3 DNA sequence: TGTGCCAGCAGCTCTCTGGGGGCGACGTCCTACAATGAGCAGTTCTTC.

The chain joins TRBV20-1 to TRBJ1-5; D uncertain. The germline V and J ends were trimmed by 3 bases and 1 base, with 19 bases remaining between them. CDR1 is DFQATT, CDR2 SNEGSKA, per germline (reference sequence). CDR3 length: 17 residues. The CDR3 DNA reads TGCAGTGCTAGTCCCCCCAGTCGGGTCGAGAGCAATCAGCCCCAGCATTTT. It encodes CSASPPSRVESNQPQHF.

This chain joins TRBV2 and TRBJ2-1; the match to TRBD2 covers 11 bases. CDR3 size: 18 residues. Germline V CDR1 and CDR2: SNHLY, FYNNEI. The CDR3 DNA reads as TGTGCTGCAAGGGGGGCTTTAGCGGGAGGGCCGAGGTACAATGAGCAGTTCTTC. Translation: CAARGALAGGPRYNEQFF.

The count of this clone is one. The V call is TRBV5-6, the J call TRBJ2-7; TRBD1 matches at 9 bases. This CDR3 is built from 16 residues. V lost 4 bases, J lost 5 bases, and 13 bases stayed unmatched. Germline loops: CDR1 SGHDT, CDR2 YYEEEE. For the CDR3, the DNA is TGTGCCAGCAGCCAGCTCAACCGGGACAGGGTCCACGAGCAGTACTTC. Protein: CASSQLNRDRVHEQYF.

This chain uses TRBV6-5 with TRBJ2-7; TRBD1 agrees at 10 bases. Trimming at V came to 8 bases and at J to 2 bases, leaving 9 bases not matched to a gene. From germline, CDR1 is MNHEY and CDR2 SVGAGI. CDR3 size: 15 residues. CDR3 loop: CASPRDRGPTYEQYF. For the CDR3, the DNA is TGTGCCAGCCCTCGGGACAGGGGACCAACCTACGAGCAGTACTTC.

The rearrangement joins TRBV7-9 to TRBJ2-1; 9 nucleotides agree with TRBD2. The junction had 5 bases not matched to a gene; V was cut back by 1 base and J by 7 bases. From germline, CDR1 is SEHNR and CDR2 FQNEAQ (reference sequence). CDR3 size: 15 residues. The CDR3 DNA reads as TGTGCCAGCAGCTTAGGGGCTAGCGGGAATAATGAGCAGTTCTTC. Translated, it gives CASSLGASGNNEQFF.